This T cell receptor beta chain emerged from a study of Graves' ophthalmopathy and Graves' hyperthyroidism. The CDR3 is 14 residues long. Germline lookup yields CDR1 LNHDA and CDR2 SQIVND (reference sequence). Trimming removed 3 bases at V and 6 bases at J, with 12 bases between. This clonotype has ten or more counts. No progression to ophthalmopathy over 18 months defined stable hyperthyroidism. Included hyperthyroidism patients were aged 18 to 65 and newly diagnosed (under 2 months' duration). The study excluded patients with other autoimmune diseases, uncontrolled infections, pregnancy or lactation. Using RNA transcripts, the TCR beta CDR3 regions were amplified. Second-round multiplex PCR came after first-round RT-PCR with HTBI primers. TCRdb re-called the multiplex PCR reads with MiXCR, one entry per CDR3 protein. The table shows hundreds of thousands of distinct CDR3 sequences, with roughly 20% occurring only once.

J is TRBJ1-5 and V is TRBV19, with D tentatively TRBD1 (5 bases). The TCR sequence derives from a woman in her late teens or twenties with stable Graves' hyperthyroidism. Specimen: peripheral blood. The CDR3 sequence is CASSMGPGGQPQHF. The CDR3 coding sequence is TGTGCCAGTAGTATGGGACCCGGGGGTCAGCCCCAGCATTTT.